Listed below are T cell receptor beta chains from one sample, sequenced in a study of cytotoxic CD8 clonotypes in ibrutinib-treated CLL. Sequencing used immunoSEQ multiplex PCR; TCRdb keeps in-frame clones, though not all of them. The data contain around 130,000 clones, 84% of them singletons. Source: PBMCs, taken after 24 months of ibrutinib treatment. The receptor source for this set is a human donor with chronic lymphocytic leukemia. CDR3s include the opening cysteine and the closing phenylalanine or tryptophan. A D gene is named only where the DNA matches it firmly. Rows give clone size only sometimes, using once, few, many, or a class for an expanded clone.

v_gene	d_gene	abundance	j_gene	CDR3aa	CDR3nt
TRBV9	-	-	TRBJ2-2	CASSVSSGLNTGELFF	TGTGCCAGCAGCGTCTCCTCCGGCCTGAACACCGGGGAGCTGTTTTTT
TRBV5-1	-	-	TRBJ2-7	CASSFISEGPPFYEQYF	TGCGCCAGCAGCTTTATATCTGAGGGACCGCCCTTTTACGAGCAGTACTTC
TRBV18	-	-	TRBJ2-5	CASSPKRETQYF	TGTGCCAGCTCACCAAAGAGGGAGACCCAGTACTTC
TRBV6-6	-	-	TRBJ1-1	CASLRLTGLNTEAFF	TGTGCCAGCCTACGCCTGACAGGCTTGAACACTGAAGCTTTCTTT
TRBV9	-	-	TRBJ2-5	CASSVAAGQETQYF	TGTGCCAGCAGCGTAGCGGCAGGCCAAGAGACCCAGTACTTC
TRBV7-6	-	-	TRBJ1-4	CASSAQLTNEKLFF	TGTGCCAGCAGCGCACAACTAACTAATGAAAAACTGTTTTTT
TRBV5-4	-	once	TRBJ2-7	CASSQPGAGEDEQYF	TGTGCCAGCAGCCAACCCGGAGCAGGGGAGGACGAGCAGTACTTC
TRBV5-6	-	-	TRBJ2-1	CASSQEFHNEQFF	TGTGCCAGCAGCCAGGAATTCCACAATGAGCAGTTCTTC
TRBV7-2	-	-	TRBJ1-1	CASSPIGGREAFF	TGTGCCAGCAGCCCTATAGGAGGGCGTGAAGCTTTCTTT
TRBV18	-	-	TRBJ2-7	CASSPQSSYEQYF	TGTGCCAGCTCACCTCAGAGCTCCTACGAGCAGTACTTC
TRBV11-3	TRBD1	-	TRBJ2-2	CASSHGQGAGGELFF	TGTGCCAGCAGCCACGGACAGGGGGCGGGCGGGGAGCTGTTTTTT
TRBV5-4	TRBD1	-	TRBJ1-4	CASSQEWTGGGEKLFF	TGTGCCAGCAGCCAAGAGTGGACAGGGGGCGGAGAAAAACTGTTTTTT
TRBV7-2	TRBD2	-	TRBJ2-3	CASSASRGGRADTQYF	TGTGCCAGCAGCGCATCTCGGGGGGGGCGGGCAGATACGCAGTATTTT
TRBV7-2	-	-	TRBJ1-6	CASSLRVTSSPLHF	TGTGCCAGCAGCTTGAGGGTAACTAGTTCACCCCTCCACTTT
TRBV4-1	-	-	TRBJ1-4	CASSPDRGGEKLFF	TGCGCCAGCAGCCCCGATAGGGGTGGTGAAAAACTGTTTTTT
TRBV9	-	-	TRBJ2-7	CASSDRDSYEQYF	TGTGCCAGCAGCGACCGGGACTCCTACGAGCAGTACTTC
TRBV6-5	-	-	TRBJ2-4	CASSPIPF	TGTGCCAGCAGTCCAATACCCTTC
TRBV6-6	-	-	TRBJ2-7	CASSSGTHYSYEQYF	TGTGCCAGCAGCTCCGGGACACACTACTCCTACGAGCAGTACTTC
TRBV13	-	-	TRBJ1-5	CASSRRTDSNQPQHF	TGTGCCAGCAGCCGAAGGACCGATAGCAATCAGCCCCAGCATTTT
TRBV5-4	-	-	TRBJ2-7	CASSLLDTEQYF	TGTGCCAGCAGCTTGTTGGACACCGAGCAGTACTTC
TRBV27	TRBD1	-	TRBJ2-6	CASSSLGTAPSGANVLTF	TGTGCCAGCAGTTCCCTCGGGACAGCCCCCTCTGGGGCCAACGTCCTGACTTTC
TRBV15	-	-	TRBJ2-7	CATSRVAGVSYEQYF	TGTGCCACCAGCAGAGTTGCAGGGGTCTCCTACGAGCAGTACTTC
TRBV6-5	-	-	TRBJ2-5	CASSYSVQETQYF	TGTGCCAGCAGTTACTCAGTACAAGAGACCCAGTACTTC
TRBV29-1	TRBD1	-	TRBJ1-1	CSATKDRENTEAFF	TGCAGCGCAACGAAGGACAGGGAGAACACTGAAGCTTTCTTT
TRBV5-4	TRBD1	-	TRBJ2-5	CASRPGTATQETQYF	TGTGCCAGCAGACCCGGGACAGCCACACAAGAGACCCAGTACTTC
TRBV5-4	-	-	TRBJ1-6	CASSLDGNSPLHF	TGTGCCAGCAGCCTGGACGGGAATTCACCCCTCCACTTT
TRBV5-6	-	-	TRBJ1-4	CASSLIQGGQEKLFF	TGTGCCAGCAGCTTAATACAGGGTGGGCAGGAAAAACTGTTTTTT
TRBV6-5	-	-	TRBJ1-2	CASSNPGITNYGYTF	TGTGCCAGCAGCAATCCCGGGATCACTAACTATGGCTACACCTTC